The rows below give T cell receptor beta chains drawn from one sample of a study of OX40 agonist ivuxolimab in advanced cancers. The method was immunoSEQ multiplex PCR; TCRdb's version includes in-frame clones alone and lacks a portion of them. Here the sample spans around 95,000 clones, roughly 91% being singletons. This specimen was CD4+ or CD8+ T cells sorted from blood, taken in a trial of the OX40 agonist ivuxolimab. These receptors originate from an adult with an advanced solid tumor such as melanoma, head and neck, liver or kidney cancer. Each CDR3 is given with its conserved first and last residue. D genes are given only for firm matches. Rows give clone size only sometimes, using once, few, many, or a class for an expanded clone.

j_gene	d_gene	abundance	v_gene	CDR3nt	CDR3aa
TRBJ1-1	-	-	TRBV27	TGTGCCAGCAGTTTACTTTCGAAGGGGATGAACACTGAAGCTTTCTTT	CASSLLSKGMNTEAFF
TRBJ1-2	TRBD1	-	TRBV4-3	TGCGCCAGCAGCCAAGCCAGACAGGGTAACTATGGCTACACCTTC	CASSQARQGNYGYTF
TRBJ1-1	-	-	TRBV9	TGTGCCAGCAGCGGCGTCCAACTCGAGACTGAAGCTTTCTTT	CASSGVQLETEAFF
TRBJ2-2	TRBD2	-	TRBV18	TGTGCCAGCTCACCAGGCGGGGGGCCAGACACCGGGGAGCTGTTTTTT	CASSPGGGPDTGELFF
TRBJ2-3	TRBD2	-	TRBV15	TGTGCCACCAGCAGAGGTCCTAGCGGGAGGACAGATACGCAGTATTTT	CATSRGPSGRTDTQYF
TRBJ2-7	-	-	TRBV19	TGTGCCAGTAGTAGGACAAAGTCCTACGAGCAGTACTTC	CASSRTKSYEQYF
TRBJ2-6	-	-	TRBV5-6	TGTGCCAGCAGCGAGTCAGCCAACGTCCTGACTTTC	CASSESANVLTF
TRBJ2-3	-	-	TRBV27	TGTGCCAGCAGTTTGGGAGATACGCAGTATTTT	CASSLGDTQYF
TRBJ2-7	-	-	TRBV9	TGTGCCAGCAGCGTAGGGAAGGGTGGCCGCTACGAGCAGTACTTC	CASSVGKGGRYEQYF
TRBJ2-2	-	-	TRBV10-3	TGTGCCATCAGTGTACCCGGCGGGGAGCTGTTTTTT	CAISVPGGELFF
TRBJ2-1	TRBD2	-	TRBV11-2	TGTGCCAGCAGCAGAGGGACTAGCGGGGGGGTGTTCACTGAGCAGTTCTTC	CASSRGTSGGVFTEQFF
TRBJ2-3	TRBD2	-	TRBV7-2	TGTGCCAGCAGCCTGTACGGGACTAGCGGGGGGTTACATACGCAGTATTTT	CASSLYGTSGGLHTQYF
TRBJ1-2	TRBD1	-	TRBV6-6	TGTGCCAGCAGTTCCCGACAGGGATATGGCTACACCTTC	CASSSRQGYGYTF
TRBJ2-7	TRBD2	-	TRBV19	TGTGCCAGTAGTATCGGCGGGGGCTACGAGCAGTACTTC	CASSIGGGYEQYF
TRBJ2-6	-	-	TRBV19	TGTGCCAGTAGTACCGGGATCCACTCTGGGGCCAACGTCCTGACTTTC	CASSTGIHSGANVLTF
TRBJ2-7	TRBD2	-	TRBV5-8	TGTGCCAGCAGCTTCGGGACTAGCGGGTTATACGAGCAGTACTTC	CASSFGTSGLYEQYF
TRBJ2-2	-	once	TRBV11-3	TGTGCCAGCAGCCCGGGGATGTCCCTGCACGGGGAGCTGTTTTTT	CASSPGMSLHGELFF
TRBJ2-2	TRBD1	-	TRBV30	TGTGCCTGGAGCGAGAAGGCAGGGGGCTTGATCGGGGAGCTGTTTTTT	CAWSEKAGGLIGELFF
TRBJ1-1	TRBD1	-	TRBV18	TGTGCCAGCTCACCACCTCTCGACAGGGTGACTGAAGCTTTCTTT	CASSPPLDRVTEAFF
TRBJ2-1	-	-	TRBV19	TGTGCCAGTAGTATCGGGTGGTACAATGAGCAGTTCTTC	CASSIGWYNEQFF
TRBJ2-3	-	-	TRBV5-4	TGTGCCAGCAGCTCCGAAAAGTCGGGCACAGATACGCAGTATTTT	CASSSEKSGTDTQYF
TRBJ2-2	-	-	TRBV2	TGTGCCAGCAGTGAACAAGCTAGTTCCGGGGAGCTGTTTTTT	CASSEQASSGELFF
TRBJ1-6	TRBD1	-	TRBV7-9	TGTGCCAGCAGCTTTACGGGACAGGCCGACTTCAATTCACCCCTCCACTTT	CASSFTGQADFNSPLHF
TRBJ2-1	TRBD2	once	TRBV19	TGTGCCAGTAGTATACATAAGGTTCTAGCGGGGGATTCCTACAATGAGCAGTTCTTC	CASSIHKVLAGDSYNEQFF
TRBJ2-2	-	-	TRBV27	TGTGCCACCAAATTGGGGGGGGCGCAAGCCGGGGAGCTGTTTTTT	CATKLGGAQAGELFF
TRBJ1-1	TRBD1	-	TRBV18	TGTGCCAGCTCACCGTACCGGGACAGCGGTGAAGCTTTCTTT	CASSPYRDSGEAFF
TRBJ1-1	-	-	TRBV9	TGTGCCAGCAGCCGACAGGTTTCAGGTACGGAAGCTTTCTTT	CASSRQVSGTEAFF
TRBJ2-2	-	-	TRBV23-1	TGCGCCAGCAGTCAATCCAGGGGAATCCACACCGGGGAGCTGTTTTTT	CASSQSRGIHTGELFF
TRBJ1-2	TRBD1	-	TRBV10-3	TGTGCCATCAGGAGAATTTCGTCCCGGGACAGGGACGGCTACACCTTC	CAIRRISSRDRDGYTF
TRBJ2-5	-	-	TRBV4-2	TGTGCCAGCAGCCACGGGGCACTGGTAAAAGAGACCCAGTACTTC	CASSHGALVKETQYF
TRBJ1-3	-	once	TRBV5-4	TGTGCCAGCAGCTTGGGGGGAGGTTTTGGAAACACCATATATTTT	CASSLGGGFGNTIYF
TRBJ1-6	-	-	TRBV18	TGTGCCAGCTCCCTTTGGAGCTCCTATAATTCACCCCTCCACTTT	CASSLWSSYNSPLHF
TRBJ1-3	-	-	TRBV9	TGTGCCAGCAGCGGCGCACAGGGACCTGGAAACACCATATATTTT	CASSGAQGPGNTIYF
TRBJ1-6	-	-	TRBV28	TGTGCCAGCAGTCAGGGGTTAAATTCACCCCTCCACTTT	CASSQGLNSPLHF
TRBJ1-6	TRBD1	-	TRBV6-4	TGTCCTCAGAGGGACAGGGGGATACCCTTTACCAATAATTCACCCCTCCACTTT	CPQRDRGIPFTNNSPLHF
TRBJ2-5	TRBD1	once	TRBV9	TGTGCCAGCAGCGCCGATGGGGGACAGAGCTTCGAGACCCAGTACTTC	CASSADGGQSFETQYF
TRBJ1-2	TRBD1	-	TRBV18	TGTGCCAGCTCATCATCCGGGACAGGGGGCTCTGGCTACACCTTC	CASSSSGTGGSGYTF
TRBJ2-5	-	-	TRBV6-6	TGTGCCAGCAGTTATGCGGAGACCCAGTACTTC	CASSYAETQYF
TRBJ2-7	-	-	TRBV6-5	TGTGCCAGCAGTTACAGGGAATCCGAGCAGTACTTC	CASSYRESEQYF
TRBJ1-2	-	-	TRBV28	TGTGCCAGCAGTCCACAGTTTAACTATGGCTACACCTTC	CASSPQFNYGYTF
TRBJ2-3	TRBD1	-	TRBV6-1	TGTGCCAGCAGTGTCGGGACAGGATACACAGATACGCAGTATTTT	CASSVGTGYTDTQYF
TRBJ1-2	TRBD1	few	TRBV28	TGTGCCAGCAGACCACAGGGGGCGTTTGGCTACACCTTC	CASRPQGAFGYTF
TRBJ2-7	-	-	TRBV7-2	TGTGCCAGCAGCCCACAACAGGGAGCCTACGAGCAGTACTTC	CASSPQQGAYEQYF
TRBJ2-7	TRBD2	-	TRBV6-6	TGTGCCAGCAGTTCCCCAGCGGGGGTCCTAGCCGAGCAGTACTTC	CASSSPAGVLAEQYF
TRBJ2-3	-	-	TRBV7-9	TGTGCCAGCAGCTGGGGGGGGGCCACAGATACGCAGTATTTT	CASSWGGATDTQYF
TRBJ1-5	-	-	TRBV28	TGTGCCAGCAGTAAGGACGGTAATAGCAATCAGCCCCAGCATTTT	CASSKDGNSNQPQHF
TRBJ2-1	-	once	TRBV4-3	TGCGCCAGCAGCCAAGAAGGGACTTCCCACATACAGTTCTTC	CASSQEGTSHIQFF
TRBJ1-2	TRBD1	-	TRBV30	TGTGCCTGGAGGATACAGGGGGCGCCTAACTATGGCTACACCTTC	CAWRIQGAPNYGYTF
TRBJ2-3	TRBD1	few	TRBV2	TGTGCCAGCAACCCTCTCGGGACAGGGGGCACAGATACGCAGTATTTT	CASNPLGTGGTDTQYF